A single sample is the source of the 19 T cell receptor beta chains below, sequenced in a study of blood T cell repertoires in COVID-19. TCRdb keeps only in-frame clones here, not all; method: immunoSEQ multiplex PCR. Seen here are some 210,000 clones, around 80% observed once, and the top ten hold under 3%. The sequencing input was peripheral blood. Every receptor here comes from a middle-aged man with active or convalescent COVID-19.

This sequence joins TRBV25-1 and TRBJ1-2; TRBD1 might be the D (6 bases). The germline V gene encodes CDR1 MGHDK and CDR2 SYGVNS. V was shortened by 3 bases and J by 2 bases, with 13 bases between the two germline ends. The CDR3 runs to 15 residues. The CDR3 protein is CASSEGPQGNYGYTF. CDR3 in DNA: TGTGCCAGCAGTGAGGGGCCACAGGGAAACTATGGCTACACCTTC.

The CDR3 nucleotides read TGTGCCAGCAGTACATACAGGGCGGAAACTAATGAAAAACTGTTTTTT. Translated, it gives CASSTYRAETNEKLFF. This chain uses TRBV28 with TRBJ1-4; TRBD1 might be the D (6 bases). V was pared by 5 bases and J by 1 base, with 14 bases between. The CDR3 covers 16 residues. Germline V gene data show CDR1 as MDHEN and CDR2 as SYDVKM.

V usage is TRBV9 and J usage is TRBJ2-3, with D perhaps matching TRBD1 (5 bases). The CDR3 sequence is 15 residues long. Looked up from germline, CDR1 is SGDLS and CDR2 is YYNGEE. V gave up 1 base and J gave up 4 bases, with 13 bases separating them. CDR3 region: CASSVNRFSADTQYF. The CDR3 DNA sequence: TGTGCCAGCAGCGTAAACAGGTTCAGCGCAGATACGCAGTATTTT.

The count of this clone is one. The chain couples TRBV7-9 to TRBJ1-4; weak D call: TRBD1 (6 bases). Between the trimmed V and J ends, which lost 5 bases and 10 bases, there was a span of 23 bases. The germline V gene encodes CDR1 SEHNR and CDR2 FQNEAQ (reference sequence). This CDR3 is 16 amino acids long. The CDR3 spells CASSQSGEGDRRKLFF. For the CDR3, the DNA is TGTGCCAGCAGCCAGTCCGGAGAGGGGGATAGGAGAAAACTGTTTTTT.

The V gene is TRBV19, the J gene TRBJ2-1; a weak D match, TRBD2 (5 bases). The CDR3 loop spans 15 amino acids. CDR1 is LNHDA and CDR2 is SQIVND in the germline V gene (reference sequence). Trimming pared 7 bases from V and 2 bases from J, leaving 15 bases between. In DNA, the CDR3 is TGTGCCAGTACACACACTAGGTCCGCCTACAATGAGCAGTTCTTC. It specifies CASTHTRSAYNEQFF.

The chain links TRBV13 to TRBJ1-2; no definite D call. The CDR3 runs 17 residues. Germline loops: CDR1 PRHDT, CDR2 FYEKMQ (reference sequence). Deletions cut 1 base from V and 6 bases from J, with 21 bases between. This CDR3 is CASSLAVLGSPGDGYTF. DNA for the CDR3: TGTGCCAGCAGCTTAGCGGTCCTGGGGTCCCCCGGGGATGGCTACACCTTC.

This chain joins TRBV5-4 and TRBJ2-7, with 9 bases aligning to TRBD1. After removal of 4 bases from V and 0 bases from J, the junction contained 5 bases not matched to a gene. Germline loops: CDR1 SGHNT, CDR2 YYREEE (reference sequence). CDR3 size: 15 residues. The CDR3, as DNA: TGTGCCAGCAGCGCCGGACAGGGGAGCTCCTACGAGCAGTACTTC. As protein: CASSAGQGSSYEQYF.

V and J are TRBV19 and TRBJ1-1; a possible D gene is TRBD1 (5 bases). Germline CDR1 reads LNHDA; CDR2 reads SQIVND (reference sequence). V shed 10 bases and J shed 1 base, with 16 bases lying between them. There are 14 residues in the CDR3. CDR3: CATFPQGRNTEAFF. The CDR3 nucleotides read TGTGCCACTTTTCCTCAGGGTCGGAACACTGAAGCTTTCTTT.

This clone was observed once. The rearrangement links TRBV27 to TRBJ1-4, with D unclear. Germline CDR1 is MNHEY and CDR2 is SMNVEV (reference sequence). There are 16 residues in the CDR3. Trimming cost V 2 bases and J 5 bases, with 15 bases left between them. CDR3 in amino acids: CASSLKIGTVNEKLFF. The CDR3 nucleotides read TGTGCCAGCAGTTTAAAAATAGGAACAGTAAATGAAAAACTGTTTTTT.

This chain uses TRBV5-1 with TRBJ1-2, with a possible D match to TRBD1 (6 bases). From germline, CDR1 is SGHRS and CDR2 YFSETQ. The CDR3 contains 13 residues. Trimming removed 2 bases from V and 8 bases from J, with 13 bases in between. This chain's CDR3 is CASSFAGAHGYTF. CDR3 DNA sequence: TGCGCCAGCAGCTTTGCAGGGGCCCACGGCTACACCTTC.

Written as DNA, the CDR3 is TGTGCCAGCTCACCGGAGGTGGCACGTGGGGAGACCCAGTACTTC. Its protein is CASSPEVARGETQYF. The chain employs TRBV18 and TRBJ2-5; D is perhaps TRBD2 (5 bases). CDR3 length: 15 amino acids. The V end lost 3 bases, the J end lost 5 bases, and 16 bases lay between the germline ends. Per germline, CDR1 KGHSH and CDR2 LQKENI.

The chain combines TRBV10-3 with TRBJ1-2; 9 bases line up with TRBD1. V dropped 0 bases and J dropped 8; count of bases not matched to a gene: 16. This CDR3 has 18 residues. CDR1 and CDR2 from the germline V gene are ENHRY and SYGVKD. CDR3 sequence (DNA): TGTGCCATCAGTGAGTCGCCCAACCCGGGACAGGGATCGTCGGGCTACACCTTC. Translation: CAISESPNPGQGSSGYTF.

The chain is built from TRBV6-5 and TRBJ2-2; possibly TRBD2 for D (5 bases). Germline lookup yields CDR1 MNHEY and CDR2 SVGAGI. The CDR3 contains 14 residues. V lost 6 bases and J 0 bases, leaving 8 bases between the germline ends. CDR3 coding DNA: TGTGCCAGCAGGGACTTTGCGAACACCGGGGAGCTGTTTTTT. Its translation: CASRDFANTGELFF.

This chain links TRBV25-1 with TRBJ1-1; D may be TRBD1 (5 bases). Trimming took off 8 bases at V and 1 base at J, with 14 bases between the two ends. This CDR3 contains 14 residues. CDR1 is MGHDK, CDR2 SYGVNS, per germline. The CDR3 loop is CASQGLGWNTEAFF. CDR3 bases: TGTGCCAGCCAGGGTCTTGGCTGGAACACTGAAGCTTTCTTT.

This chain links TRBV28 with TRBJ1-5; the D is unclear. Germline values: CDR1 MDHEN, CDR2 SYDVKM. The length of the CDR3 is 14 residues. Trimming shortened V by 6 bases and J by 3 bases, and 12 bases separated the two germline ends. CDR3 DNA: TGTGCCAGCAGAAACTTACGCACCAATCAGCCCCAGCATTTT. Its translation is CASRNLRTNQPQHF.

This sequence joins TRBV5-1 and TRBJ2-3, with a possible D match to TRBD1 (5 bases). Germline loops: CDR1 SGHRS, CDR2 YFSETQ. CDR3 length: 14 amino acids. V was trimmed by 1 base and J by 4 bases, leaving 10 bases between them. In DNA, the CDR3 is TGCGCCAGCAGCTTGATACCCAGGGCAGATACGCAGTATTTT. Its protein is CASSLIPRADTQYF.

This CDR3 is CASSLAWEGYEQYF. Here the CDR3 DNA reads TGTGCCAGCAGCTTAGCCTGGGAGGGCTACGAGCAGTACTTC. The chain couples TRBV7-2 to TRBJ2-7; 7 positions match TRBD2. The germline CDR1 and CDR2 sequences are SGHTA and FQGNSA. J was trimmed by 3 bases and V by 0 bases; bases with no gene match: 2. This CDR3 contains 14 residues.

This chain uses TRBV7-6 with TRBJ2-5; TRBD1 matches at 8 bases. Germline V gene data show CDR1 as SGHVS and CDR2 as FNYEAQ. V shed 3 bases and J 0 bases; nucleotides not matched to a gene: 3. The CDR3 runs 15 residues. The CDR3 loop is CASSLTGDNQETQYF. Written as DNA, the CDR3 is TGTGCCAGCAGCTTGACAGGGGATAACCAAGAGACCCAGTACTTC. The entire variable domain, with the rest obtained from reference TRBV7-6 and TRBJ2-5, is as follows: GAGVSQSPRYKVTKRGQDVALRCDPISGHVSLYWYRQALGQGPEFLTYFNYEAQQDKSGLPNDRFSAERPEGSISTLTIQRTEQRDSAMYRCASSLTGDNQETQYFGPGTRLLVL.

The genes are TRBV7-2 and TRBJ2-3, with 12 bases fitting TRBD2. V was clipped by 5 bases and J by 5 bases; unmatched bases: 8. Germline V gene data show CDR1 as SGHTA and CDR2 as FQGNSA. This CDR3 has 16 residues. CDR3 sequence (DNA): TGTGCCAGCAGCCCGAGGACTAGCGGGACAGGAGATACGCAGTATTTT. This sequence encodes CASSPRTSGTGDTQYF.